The 9 T cell receptor beta chains in this list originate from one sample, sequenced in a study of T-cell memory formation after mild COVID-19. Each CDR3 protein gets one entry after TCRdb re-called the 5' RACE reads with MiXCR. This sample has 300,000 to 400,000 distinct CDR3 sequences, with under 30% found just once. Sample: PBMCs or a T cell subset sorted from them (not recorded which). These receptors all stem from an adult woman who had mild COVID-19 (a few samples of this study predate the infection). Cell type and time point are not known.

The chain joins TRBV6-2 or TRBV6-3 to TRBJ2-1; 11 positions match TRBD2. The CDR3 extends over 16 amino acids. Trimming cost V 4 bases and J 8 bases; bases outside gene matches: 10. Germline CDR1 reads MNHEY; CDR2 reads SVGEGT. DNA of the CDR3: TGTGCCAGCAGTTCAGGAGGGCTAGCGGGAGGCGATGAGCAGTTCTTC. It is translated as CASSSGGLAGGDEQFF.

The chain carries TRBV7-9 and TRBJ2-1; D is undetermined. Trimming cost V 6 bases and J 6 bases, with 3 bases left between them. The germline gives CDR1 SEHNR, CDR2 FQNEAQ (reference sequence). The CDR3 totals 10 residues. CDR3 nucleotide sequence: TGTGCCAGCAGGAGCAATGAGCAGTTCTTC. It translates to CASRSNEQFF.

The rearrangement joins TRBV4-2 to TRBJ2-5, with TRBD2 identical over 10 bases. Germline CDR1 LGHNA, CDR2 YNFKEQ. Trimming cost V 3 bases and J 7 bases; bases outside gene matches: 2. This CDR3 has 13 residues. The CDR3 is CASSHRLAGTQYF. In DNA form, the CDR3 reads TGTGCCAGCAGCCATCGACTAGCGGGGACCCAGTACTTC.

The chain carries TRBV5-1 and TRBJ2-5, with TRBD2 as a possible D gene (6 bases). From germline, CDR1 is SGHRS and CDR2 YFSETQ. The length of the CDR3 is 14 residues. V was cut by 4 bases and J by 4 bases, with 14 bases left in between. The CDR3 protein is CASSPALGGETQYF. The CDR3, as DNA: TGCGCCAGCAGCCCCGCCTTGGGGGGAGAGACCCAGTACTTC.

V is TRBV27 and J is TRBJ2-5; maybe TRBD1 (6 bases). Germline values: CDR1 MNHEY, CDR2 SMNVEV (reference sequence). This CDR3 comprises 14 residues. Trimming took off 5 bases at V and 4 bases at J, with 14 bases between the two ends. CDR3 in DNA: TGTGCCAGCAGTAAGGACAGATTTGGAGAGACCCAGTACTTC. The encoded protein is CASSKDRFGETQYF.

The J gene is TRBJ1-1, the V gene TRBV7-2; 11 nucleotides match TRBD1. The CDR3 runs 15 residues. Germline values: CDR1 SGHTA, CDR2 FQGNSA. The V segment lost 5 bases and the J segment 1 base; nucleotides outside the gene matches: 3. CDR3 DNA: TGTGCCAGCAGCCTTGGGACAGGGGGGAACACTGAAGCTTTCTTT. Its protein product is CASSLGTGGNTEAFF.

The V gene is TRBV5-1, the J gene TRBJ2-3, with 7 bases that match TRBD1. J was trimmed by 1 base and V by 3 bases; bases with no gene match: 8. CDR3 length equals 16 residues. CDR1 is SGHRS, CDR2 YFSETQ, per germline. CDR3 region: CASSSTPDRRTDTQYF. In DNA form, the CDR3 reads TGCGCCAGCAGCTCGACGCCGGACAGGCGCACAGATACGCAGTATTTT.

In this sample, this clonotype turned up a few times. V usage is TRBV10-3 and J usage is TRBJ2-5; D gene uncertain. V was cut by 4 bases and J by 5 bases, with 5 bases left in between. CDR1 and CDR2 from the germline V gene are ENHRY and SYGVKD. The CDR3 runs to 11 residues. The CDR3 spells CAISVSETQYF. In DNA, the CDR3 is TGTGCCATCAGTGTATCCGAGACCCAGTACTTC.

This clonotype was counted between two and nine times. This chain connects TRBV4-1 to TRBJ2-7, with a tentative D call TRBD1 (6 bases). Germline CDR1 MGHRA, CDR2 YSYEKL. The V end was cut by 4 bases, the J end by 3 bases, with 13 bases between. CDR3 length: 14 amino acids. The CDR3 region is CASSLMYRVYEQYF. The DNA of the CDR3 is TGCGCCAGCAGCCTCATGTACAGGGTCTACGAGCAGTACTTC.